Listed here are 17 T cell receptor beta chains from one sample, sequenced in a study of blood T cell repertoires in COVID-19. The table came from immunoSEQ multiplex PCR; TCRdb's copy has only in-frame clones and leaves some out. The sample yields 350,000 to 400,000 clones, more than 75% seen once. Input material: PBMCs or T cells enriched from blood (not recorded which). The receptors were sampled from a woman aged 25 to 39 with acute COVID-19.

This sequence joins TRBV18 and TRBJ2-7; the D gene is possibly TRBD1 (6 bases). Trimming removed 3 bases from V and 3 bases from J, with 12 bases in between. Germline CDR1 KGHSH, CDR2 LQKENI. There are 14 residues in the CDR3. Here the CDR3 DNA reads TGTGCCAGCTCACCCCAACAGGGTGGCTACGAGCAGTACTTC. This codes for CASSPQQGGYEQYF. The variable domain in full, completed from reference TRBV18 and TRBJ2-7, reads NAGVMQNPRHLVRRRGQEARLRCSPMKGHSHVYWYRQLPEEGLKFMVYLQKENIIDESGMPKERFSAEFPKEGPSILRIQQVVRGDSAAYFCASSPQQGGYEQYFGPGTRLTVT.

The gene calls are TRBV29-1 and TRBJ2-5; 8 nucleotides align to TRBD1. This CDR3 has 12 amino acids. Germline V gene data show CDR1 as SQVTM and CDR2 as ANQGSEA. V was pared by 7 bases and J by 5 bases, with 6 bases of the junction left unmatched. For the CDR3, the DNA is TGCAGCGCCAACAGGGGGAGCGAGACCCAGTACTTC. Amino acid sequence: CSANRGSETQYF.

The rearrangement joins TRBV13 to TRBJ2-1; 8 nucleotides align to TRBD2. Per germline, CDR1 PRHDT and CDR2 FYEKMQ (reference sequence). The CDR3 totals 13 residues. V was clipped by 5 bases and J by 9 bases; unmatched bases: 6. CDR3 residues: CASSAGTRGEQFF. The CDR3 DNA is TGTGCCAGCAGCGCGGGGACTAGGGGTGAGCAGTTCTTC.

This clone was counted only a few times. This rearrangement joins TRBV5-6 to TRBJ1-4; D not certain. The CDR3 covers 14 residues. Germline V lookup: CDR1 SGHDT, CDR2 YYEEEE. Trimming shortened V by 4 bases and J by 7 bases, and 14 bases separated the two germline ends. In nucleotides, the CDR3 is TGTGCCAGCAGCCAAGGACTGGTTGGTGAAAAACTGTTTTTT. Translating it yields CASSQGLVGEKLFF.

The chain couples TRBV29-1 to TRBJ1-5; D ambiguous. Trimming stripped 7 bases from V and 3 bases from J, with 13 bases between. CDR1 is SQVTM and CDR2 is ANQGSEA in the germline V gene. CDR3 length: 13 residues. This chain's CDR3 is CSALGGHNQPQHF. DNA for the CDR3: TGCAGCGCCCTCGGCGGTCACAATCAGCCCCAGCATTTT.

The chain links TRBV30 to TRBJ1-2; D unclear. This CDR3 is 13 amino acids long. The germline V gene encodes CDR1 GTSNPN and CDR2 SVGIG (reference sequence). V shed 2 bases and J shed 7 bases, with 14 bases lying between them. CDR3 protein: CAWSPSPAVGYTF. CDR3 in DNA: TGTGCCTGGAGTCCTTCTCCCGCGGTTGGCTACACCTTC.

The chain recombines TRBV15 with TRBJ2-4, with D perhaps TRBD1 (6 bases). Germline V lookup: CDR1 LNHNV, CDR2 YYDKDF (reference sequence). Trimming shortened V by 0 bases and J by 6 bases, and 12 bases separated the two germline ends. The CDR3 runs to 15 residues. The CDR3 here is CATSRDGSRGNIQYF. The CDR3 coding sequence is TGTGCCACCAGCAGAGATGGCTCCAGGGGAAACATTCAGTACTTC.

The chain employs TRBV9 and TRBJ1-2, with 7 bases identical to TRBD1. The CDR3 loop spans 16 amino acids. The germline CDR1 and CDR2 sequences are SGDLS and YYNGEE. Trimming took 3 bases from V and 4 from J; bases not matched to a gene: 12. CDR3 sequence (DNA): TGTGCCAGCAGCGAGCGCGACTTCAGGGGGACCTATGGCTACACCTTC. This gives the protein CASSERDFRGTYGYTF.

This chain uses TRBV18 with TRBJ1-5; D perhaps matches TRBD1 (6 bases). CDR3 size: 15 residues. Germline CDR1 KGHSH, CDR2 LQKENI. Trimming stripped 3 bases from V and 0 bases from J, with 9 bases between. CDR3 in DNA: TGTGCCAGCTCACCGGGGGCAGGTAGCAATCAGCCCCAGCATTTT. Translated, it gives CASSPGAGSNQPQHF.

The chain is built from TRBV5-1 and TRBJ2-2; possible D gene TRBD1, 6 bases. The length of the CDR3 is 16 residues. Germline V gene sequence: CDR1 SGHRS, CDR2 YFSETQ. Trimming took off 3 bases at V and 1 base at J, with 13 bases between the two ends. Written as DNA, the CDR3 is TGCGCCAGCAGCTCATGGCCACAGGGGAACACCGGGGAGCTGTTTTTT. Protein: CASSSWPQGNTGELFF.

The chain couples TRBV5-6 to TRBJ2-1; D gene ambiguous. The V gene's germline CDR1 is SGHDT and CDR2 YYEEEE. The CDR3 sequence is 11 residues long. Deletions cut 2 bases from V and 6 bases from J, with 3 bases between. The CDR3 DNA follows: TGTGCCAGCAGCTTCGGCAATGAGCAGTTCTTC. This translates into CASSFGNEQFF.

The V gene is TRBV9, the J gene TRBJ1-4; 10 nucleotides agree with TRBD1. This CDR3 spans 17 amino acids. The germline CDR1 and CDR2 sequences are SGDLS and YYNGEE. J was trimmed by 3 bases and V by 2 bases; bases with no gene match: 7. CDR3 sequence reads: CASSVGQGVRANEKLFF. The CDR3 region has the DNA TGTGCCAGCAGCGTTGGACAGGGGGTGAGGGCTAATGAAAAACTGTTTTTT.

The genes are TRBV10-3 and TRBJ2-7, with D possibly matching TRBD2 (6 bases). V lost 5 bases to trimming and J lost 1 base, with 21 bases between them. Germline CDR1 and CDR2: ENHRY and SYGVKD. The CDR3 loop spans 17 amino acids. The CDR3 DNA reads TGTGCCATCAGTAGTCCGGTTAGGGGACGGGAGTCCTACGAGCAGTACTTC. Protein product: CAISSPVRGRESYEQYF.

The chain employs TRBV6-5 and TRBJ1-5; 9 positions match TRBD1. Germline CDR1 and CDR2: MNHEY and SVGAGI. CDR3 length: 14 amino acids. The ends lost 6 bases at V and 5 bases at J; junction bases unmatched: 5. CDR3 bases: TGTGCCAGCAGCCGACAGGGGGATCATCAGCCCCAGCATTTT. Its protein is CASSRQGDHQPQHF.

This clone was counted a single time. This chain connects TRBV18 to TRBJ1-5; TRBD1 might be the D (6 bases). The CDR3 length is 15 residues. The V and J ends lost 3 bases and 1 base respectively, with 10 bases between them. CDR1 is KGHSH, CDR2 LQKENI, per germline. DNA for the CDR3: TGTGCCAGCTCACCTATTAGGGGGAGCAATCAGCCCCAGCATTTT. This encodes CASSPIRGSNQPQHF.

The rearrangement joins TRBV5-6 to TRBJ2-1, with 7 nucleotides matching TRBD1. The germline CDR1 and CDR2 sequences are SGHDT and YYEEEE. The trim removed 4 bases at V and 6 bases at J, leaving 10 bases unmatched. The CDR3 has 15 residues. In DNA form, the CDR3 reads TGTGCCAGCAGCGCTAGACAGGGTTGGGGCAATGAGCAGTTCTTC. Amino acids: CASSARQGWGNEQFF.

This chain connects TRBV30 to TRBJ1-1; TRBD1 is a possible D gene (6 bases). The CDR3 is 15 amino acids. Germline loops: CDR1 GTSNPN, CDR2 SVGIG (reference sequence). Trimming removed 2 bases from V and 6 bases from J, with 19 bases in between. CDR3 loop: CAWSLPKSGTPEAFF. The DNA of the CDR3 is TGTGCCTGGAGTCTCCCCAAGTCTGGGACACCTGAAGCTTTCTTT. Full variable domain (missing parts from reference TRBV30 and TRBJ1-1): SQTIHQWPATLVQPVGSPLSLECTVEGTSNPNLYWYRQAAGRGLQLLFYSVGIGQISSEVPQNLSASRPQDRQFILSSKKLLLSDSGFYLCAWSLPKSGTPEAFFGQGTRLTVV.